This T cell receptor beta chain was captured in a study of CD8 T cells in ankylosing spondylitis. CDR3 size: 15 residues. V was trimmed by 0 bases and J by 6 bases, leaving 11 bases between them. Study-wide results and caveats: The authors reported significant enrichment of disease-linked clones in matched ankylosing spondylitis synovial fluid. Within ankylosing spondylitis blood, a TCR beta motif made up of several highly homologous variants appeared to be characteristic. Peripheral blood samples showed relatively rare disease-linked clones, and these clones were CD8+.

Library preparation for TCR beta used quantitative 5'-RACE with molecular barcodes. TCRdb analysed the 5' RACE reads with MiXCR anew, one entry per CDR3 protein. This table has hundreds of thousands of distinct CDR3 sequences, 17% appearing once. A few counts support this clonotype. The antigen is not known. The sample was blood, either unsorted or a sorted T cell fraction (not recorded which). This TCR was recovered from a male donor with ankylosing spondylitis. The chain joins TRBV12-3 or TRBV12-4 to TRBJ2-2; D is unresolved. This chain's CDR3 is CASSLALGWAGELFF. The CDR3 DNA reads TGTGCCAGCAGTTTAGCCTTGGGGTGGGCCGGGGAGCTGTTTTTT.